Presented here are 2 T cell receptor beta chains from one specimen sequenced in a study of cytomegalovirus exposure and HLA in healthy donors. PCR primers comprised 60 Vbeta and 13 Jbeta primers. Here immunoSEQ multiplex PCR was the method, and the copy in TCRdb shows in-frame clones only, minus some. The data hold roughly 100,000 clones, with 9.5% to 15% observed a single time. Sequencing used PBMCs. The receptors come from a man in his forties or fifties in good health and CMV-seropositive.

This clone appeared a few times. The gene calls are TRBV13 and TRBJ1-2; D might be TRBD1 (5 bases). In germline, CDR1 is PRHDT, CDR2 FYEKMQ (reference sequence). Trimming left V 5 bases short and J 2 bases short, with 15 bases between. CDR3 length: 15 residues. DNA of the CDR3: TGTGCCAGCAGCCTCTTCGGGGGAAACAACTATGGCTACACCTTC. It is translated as CASSLFGGNNYGYTF. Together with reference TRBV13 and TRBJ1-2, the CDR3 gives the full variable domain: AAGVIQSPRHLIKEKRETATLKCYPIPRHDTVYWYQQGPGQDPQFLISFYEKMQSDKGSIPDRFSAQQFSDYHSELNMSSLELGDSALYFCASSLFGGNNYGYTFGSGTRLTVV.

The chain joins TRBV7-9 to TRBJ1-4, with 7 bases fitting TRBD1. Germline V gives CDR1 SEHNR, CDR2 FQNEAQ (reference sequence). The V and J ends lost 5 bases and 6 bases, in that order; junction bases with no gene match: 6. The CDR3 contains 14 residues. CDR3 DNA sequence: TGTGCCAGCAGCGTAAGACAGGGTGATGAAAAACTGTTTTTT. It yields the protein CASSVRQGDEKLFF.